This T cell receptor (beta chain) was found in a study of beta chain features in type 1 diabetes. In the study overall: Sorted cells examined across all samples numbered 107,917,701. Points from the study as a whole: Within patients, naive, central memory and Treg TCRB repertoires seemed more similar than within healthy donors. In every one of the four CD4+ subsets, TCRB CDR3s were moderately but significantly shorter in Type 1 diabetes patients. Patients with type 1 diabetes carried fewer insertions and had more deletions at their VDJ junctions.

This clone was counted only a few times. As yet, its antigen is unknown. The isolated RNA, all of it, was reverse transcribed, so expressed TCRB transcripts were what got sequenced. About 3.57 million reads, on average, came from each naive, central memory and regulatory T cell sample. The repertoire was sequenced with immunoSEQ multiplex PCR; TCRdb's copy has only in-frame clones and lacks some. Among 500,000 to 650,000 clones listed, around an eighth were seen once. The CDR3 runs 14 residues. V gave up 5 bases and J gave up 2 bases, with 12 bases separating them. CDR1 and CDR2 from the germline V gene are MNHEY and SMNVEV (reference sequence).

This receptor was obtained from a young man with type 1 diabetes. The specimen sequenced was naive CD4+ T cells from blood. The chain links TRBV27 to TRBJ2-5; the D gene is possibly TRBD1 (6 bases). CDR3 in DNA: TGTGCCAGCAGTCCCCTGGGGGCTCAAGAGACCCAGTACTTC. As protein: CASSPLGAQETQYF.